This entry lists 27 T cell receptor beta chains sequenced from one sample in a study of identical twins. TCRdb reprocessed the 5' RACE reads via MiXCR and lists one record per CDR3 protein. The sample yields some 500,000 distinct CDR3 sequences, roughly a fifth seen once. The data also belong to a second study, concerning T cells expressing NK-cell markers.

Sample: CD4+ T cells sorted from blood. These TCRs come from a woman aged 18 to 35 in good health.

The rearrangement uses TRBV29-1 and TRBJ1-2; the D is unclear. The germline V gene has CDR1 SQVTM and CDR2 ANQGSEA. This CDR3 has 12 residues. The ends were cut back, 4 bases at V and 5 bases at J, with 11 bases in the middle. CDR3 residues: CSVGGWKYGYTF. DNA of the CDR3: TGCAGCGTTGGCGGGTGGAAGTATGGCTACACCTTC.

The chain recombines TRBV2 with TRBJ1-2, with unresolved D. Trimming took off 4 bases at V and 10 bases at J, with 16 bases between the two ends. The CDR3 consists of 13 residues. The V gene's germline CDR1 is SNHLY and CDR2 FYNNEI. This CDR3 is CASSVGASDIYTF. The CDR3 nucleotides are TGTGCCAGCAGTGTAGGAGCCAGTGATATCTACACCTTC. Drawing the rest from reference TRBV2 and TRBJ1-2, the complete variable domain is EPEVTQTPSHQVTQMGQEVILRCVPISNHLYFYWYRQILGQKVEFLVSFYNNEISEKSEIFDDQFSVERPDGSNFTLKIRSTKLEDSAMYFCASSVGASDIYTFGSGTRLTVV.

This chain connects TRBV5-6 to TRBJ2-1; D gene uncertain. Trimming stripped 2 bases from V and 4 bases from J, with 16 bases between. This CDR3 is built from 16 residues. In germline, CDR1 is SGHDT, CDR2 YYEEEE. The DNA for the CDR3 is TGTGCCAGCAGCTTAATTTCAGGAAGTGCGTACAATGAGCAGTTCTTC. Encoded protein: CASSLISGSAYNEQFF.

This rearrangement joins TRBV27 to TRBJ2-1; no clear D gene. Germline lookup yields CDR1 MNHEY and CDR2 SMNVEV (reference sequence). V was trimmed by 2 bases and J by 5 bases, leaving 10 bases between them. The CDR3 contains 14 residues. The CDR3 nucleotides are TGTGCCAGCAGTTTACGGTTTAGAAACAATGAGCAGTTCTTC. It yields the protein CASSLRFRNNEQFF.

This clonotype was detected a few times. CDR3 sequence (DNA): TGTGCCATCAGTGAGCCAGGGGTTCGGAGGACGGATGAGCAGTTCTTC. The encoded protein is CAISEPGVRRTDEQFF. The chain links TRBV10-3 to TRBJ2-1, with D maybe TRBD1 (6 bases). The CDR3 has 16 residues. V dropped 2 bases and J dropped 8 bases, with 19 bases sitting between them. Per the germline V gene, CDR1 is ENHRY and CDR2 is SYGVKD.

The rearrangement uses TRBV5-1 and TRBJ2-1; TRBD2 is a possible D gene (6 bases). The V gene lost 4 bases and the J gene lost 10 bases, with 24 bases spanning the gap. Per the germline V gene, CDR1 is SGHRS and CDR2 is YFSETQ. The CDR3 has 16 residues. Here the CDR3 DNA reads TGCGCCAGCAGCCGCACTCTAGGATCGGCGGGGCGGGAGCAGTTCTTC. Translated, it gives CASSRTLGSAGREQFF.

This clonotype was seen many times. This rearrangement joins TRBV14 to TRBJ2-3; D gene unclear. Trimming removed 3 bases at V and 5 bases at J, with 3 bases between. This CDR3 comprises 11 residues. Germline V CDR1 and CDR2: SGHDN, FVKESK. The CDR3 protein is CASSHLDTQYF. The CDR3 DNA reads as TGTGCCAGCAGCCATTTAGATACGCAGTATTTT.

This clonotype was detected a few times. V gene TRBV5-1 combines with J gene TRBJ2-5; TRBD2 matches at 7 bases. The ends lost 5 bases at V and 5 bases at J; junction bases unmatched: 6. Germline V gives CDR1 SGHRS, CDR2 YFSETQ. This CDR3 is 13 amino acids long. CDR3: CASSAGVDETQYF. The CDR3, as DNA: TGCGCCAGCAGTGCGGGAGTAGATGAGACCCAGTACTTC.

The chain is built from TRBV4-1 and TRBJ2-3; TRBD2 agrees at 9 bases. This CDR3 has 17 residues. The V and J ends lost 1 base and 5 bases, in that order; junction bases with no gene match: 10. Germline CDR1 and CDR2: MGHRA and YSYEKL. The CDR3 DNA sequence: TGCGCCAGCAGCCAAGCCCCCCCGGGAGCGGGGGGAGATACGCAGTATTTT. It is translated as CASSQAPPGAGGDTQYF.

The gene calls are TRBV20-1 and TRBJ2-7, with 10 bases that match TRBD1. Germline V CDR1 and CDR2: DFQATT, SNEGSKA (reference sequence). The junction had 5 bases not matched to a gene; V was cut back by 3 bases and J by 6 bases. CDR3 length: 13 amino acids. The CDR3 region is CSASGTGVTEQYF. DNA of the CDR3: TGCAGTGCTAGCGGGACAGGGGTTACCGAGCAGTACTTC.

The gene calls are TRBV29-1 and TRBJ1-1; D is possibly TRBD1 (5 bases). The V end lost 7 bases, the J end lost 3 bases, and 18 bases lay between the germline ends. The germline CDR1 and CDR2 sequences are SQVTM and ANQGSEA. This CDR3 has 14 residues. The CDR3 sequence is CSARRGTWDTEAFF. The CDR3 nucleotides read TGCAGCGCCAGGCGGGGGACTTGGGACACTGAAGCTTTCTTT.

The V and J genes are TRBV12-5 and TRBJ2-7; no clear D. CDR1 LGHNT and CDR2 FRNRAP come from the germline V gene. The CDR3 spans 11 residues. Trimming cost V 6 bases and J 4 bases, with 7 bases left between them. In nucleotides, the CDR3 is TGTGCTAGTGGAACGCAATACGAGCAGTACTTC. Its protein product is CASGTQYEQYF.

There are a few counts of this clonotype. The chain couples TRBV20-1 to TRBJ2-7; 7 nucleotides align to TRBD1. V lost 6 bases and J lost 0; bases outside the gene matches: 8. Germline CDR1 and CDR2: DFQATT and SNEGSKA (reference sequence). The CDR3 extends over 14 amino acids. CDR3 nucleotide sequence: TGCAGTGCAGGACGCAGGGGGTTCTCCTACGAGCAGTACTTC. This translates into CSAGRRGFSYEQYF.

The V call is TRBV7-9, the J call TRBJ1-2, with TRBD1 identical over 9 bases. CDR3 length equals 15 residues. With V trimmed by 4 bases and J by 6 bases, 9 bases remained unmatched. The germline V gene encodes CDR1 SEHNR and CDR2 FQNEAQ (reference sequence). DNA of the CDR3: TGTGCCAGCAGCTGGATTGACAGGGGGTCCCATGGCTACACCTTC. Translated, it gives CASSWIDRGSHGYTF.

The chain is built from TRBV29-1 and TRBJ2-5, with D uncertain. The CDR3 loop spans 11 amino acids. The ends were cut back, 7 bases at V and 1 base at J, with 7 bases in the middle. Germline lookup yields CDR1 SQVTM and CDR2 ANQGSEA. In nucleotides, the CDR3 is TGCAGCGCCGGTACCCAAGAGACCCAGTACTTC. Encoded protein: CSAGTQETQYF.

The J gene is TRBJ1-1, the V gene TRBV5-1; maybe TRBD1 (6 bases). V lost 3 bases to trimming and J lost 2 bases, with 20 bases between them. Germline values: CDR1 SGHRS, CDR2 YFSETQ. The CDR3 spans 17 residues. The CDR3 DNA follows: TGCGCCAGCAGCTGGACTGACAGGCCCTTTTTTAACACTGAAGCTTTCTTT. Its protein product is CASSWTDRPFFNTEAFF.

This rearrangement joins TRBV6-1 to TRBJ2-6; 12 positions agree with TRBD2. V trimming: 6 bases; J trimming: 0 bases; junction bases outside the gene matches: 3. There are 17 residues in the CDR3. Germline V gives CDR1 MNHNS, CDR2 SASEGT. The CDR3 loop reads CASRETSGGSGANVLTF. CDR3 coding DNA: TGTGCCAGCAGGGAGACTAGCGGGGGCTCTGGGGCCAACGTCCTGACTTTC.

This clonotype was observed many times. The CDR3 DNA reads as TGTGCCAGCAGTTCTCCGGGACAGCGCACAGATACGCAGTATTTT. Its translation: CASSSPGQRTDTQYF. The rearrangement links TRBV12-3 or TRBV12-4 to TRBJ2-3, with TRBD1 matching 7 bases. V gave up 4 bases and J gave up 1 base; unmatched junction bases: 5. The CDR3 totals 15 residues.

A few counts support this clonotype. V and J are TRBV4-3 and TRBJ2-2, with no clear D. This CDR3 spans 13 amino acids. Germline CDR1 reads LGHNA; CDR2 reads YSLEER. Trimming took 0 bases from V and 7 from J, leaving 6 bases between them. CDR3 in amino acids: CASSQDSFGELFF. For the CDR3, the DNA is TGCGCCAGCAGCCAAGACTCCTTCGGGGAGCTGTTTTTT.

The J gene is TRBJ2-3, the V gene TRBV4-3; D perhaps matches TRBD2 (5 bases). Germline V gene lookup returns CDR1 LGHNA and CDR2 YSLEER. The CDR3 runs 19 residues. V gave up 1 base and J gave up 4 bases, with 24 bases separating them. The CDR3, as DNA: TGCGCCAGCAGCCAAGCGCTGCGACCCGGACTTGGGGTAGCAGATACGCAGTATTTT. As protein: CASSQALRPGLGVADTQYF.

The chain combines TRBV20-1 with TRBJ1-2, with D tentatively TRBD1 (5 bases). The CDR3 is 18 residues long. The V end was cut by 0 bases, the J end by 3 bases, with 23 bases between. Germline V gives CDR1 DFQATT, CDR2 SNEGSKA (reference sequence). The chain's CDR3 is CSARDLHARRGGDYGYTF. In DNA, the CDR3 is TGCAGTGCTAGAGATTTGCATGCACGGCGGGGGGGAGACTATGGCTACACCTTC.

V is TRBV7-3 and J is TRBJ1-2; D is uncertain. From germline, CDR1 is SGHTA and CDR2 FQGTGA. The CDR3 is made up of 13 amino acids. V dropped 5 bases and J dropped 1 base, with 8 bases sitting between them. CDR3 amino acids: CASSPQDNYGYTF. CDR3 coding DNA: TGTGCCAGCAGCCCCCAGGATAACTATGGCTACACCTTC.

This clonotype was observed a handful of times. The V call is TRBV24-1, the J call TRBJ2-1, with no clear D. V dropped 3 bases and J dropped 5 bases, with 10 bases sitting between them. The germline gives CDR1 KGHDR, CDR2 SFDVKD. The CDR3 sequence is 14 residues long. The CDR3 is CATSDATSDNEQFF. CDR3 sequence (DNA): TGTGCCACCAGTGATGCCACCTCGGACAATGAGCAGTTCTTC.

This clonotype was recorded many times. The chain has TRBV10-3 and TRBJ1-2, with unresolved D. The length of the CDR3 is 12 residues. In germline, CDR1 is ENHRY, CDR2 SYGVKD. Deletions cut 3 bases from V and 5 bases from J, with 7 bases between. The CDR3 bases are TGTGCCATCAGTGATCCAAAGTATGGCTACACCTTC. Translation: CAISDPKYGYTF.

This clonotype has only one observation. The chain is built from TRBV20-1 and TRBJ2-7; 9 bases match TRBD2. The CDR3 length is 16 residues. Germline V CDR1 and CDR2: DFQATT, SNEGSKA (reference sequence). The J segment lost 6 bases and the V segment lost 6 bases, leaving 18 bases of the junction unmatched. CDR3 DNA sequence: TGCAGTGCCACCTCCCGGGGGGGTAGCGGGAGAGTCGAGCAGTACTTC. Amino acid sequence: CSATSRGGSGRVEQYF.

The table lists this clonotype with a few counts. The chain carries TRBV5-1 and TRBJ1-4; D uncertain. V lost 5 bases and J 3 bases, leaving 11 bases between the germline ends. Looked up from germline, CDR1 is SGHRS and CDR2 is YFSETQ. The CDR3 has 14 amino acids. CDR3 coding DNA: TGCGCCAGCAGTCGTGGCACAGCTAATGAAAAACTGTTTTTT. It yields the protein CASSRGTANEKLFF.

This clonotype was observed a handful of times. The V call is TRBV20-1, the J call TRBJ1-2; 7 nucleotides line up with TRBD1. J lost 8 bases, V lost 0 bases, and 15 bases had no gene match. Germline CDR1 reads DFQATT; CDR2 reads SNEGSKA (reference sequence). The CDR3 is made up of 16 amino acids. CDR3 DNA: TGCAGTGCTAGAGATCTTGGCGCCAGGGGGGGACGGGGCTACACCTTC. Residues: CSARDLGARGGRGYTF.